This T cell receptor (beta chain) emerged from a study of T cell changes during pregnancy in multiple sclerosis. TCRdb's copy holds only in-frame clones and misses some; the assay was immunoSEQ multiplex PCR. The sample includes about 83,000 clones, nearly 95% of them seen just once. Germline loops: CDR1 SGHTA, CDR2 FQGNSA. The CDR3 covers 11 residues. V was shortened by 3 bases and J by 8 bases, with 7 bases between the two germline ends. The J gene is TRBJ1-1, the V gene TRBV7-2; D not certain. The sequencing here drew on peripheral blood, taken in the second trimester of pregnancy. The clonotype originates from a female donor with multiple sclerosis, enrolled in a pregnancy study. CDR3 sequence: CASSFLIEAFF. The DNA for the CDR3 is TGTGCCAGCAGCTTTTTAATCGAAGCTTTCTTT.